These T cell receptor beta chains were read from a single sample in a study of technical replicates of blood from several donors. Sequencing used immunoSEQ multiplex PCR; TCRdb keeps in-frame clones, though not all of them. Of tens of thousands of clones in the sample, roughly 92% were seen once. Sequencing was performed on T cells isolated from PBMCs. The receptors come from a human donor in good health. CDR3s include the opening cysteine and the closing phenylalanine or tryptophan. The D gene is left open where the match is weak. Not all rows give a size; the values are once, few, many and, for expanded clones, a class.

clone_size d_call j_call v_call cdr3_aa cdr3_nt
NA TRBD2 TRBJ2-3 TRBV6-4 CASKIAGEADTQYF TGTGCCAGCAAGATAGCGGGAGAGGCAGATACGCAGTATTTT
NA TRBD1 TRBJ1-1 TRBV19 CASSLAGQGMEGTEAFF TGTGCCAGTAGTTTGGCCGGACAGGGGATGGAAGGGACTGAAGCTTTCTTT
NA TRBD1 TRBJ1-3 TRBV5-1 CASSWGTGLENTIYF TGCGCCAGCAGCTGGGGGACAGGGCTTGAAAACACCATATATTTT
NA TRBD2 TRBJ2-1 TRBV7-3 CASSFVLAGYNEQFF TGTGCCAGCAGCTTTGTCCTAGCGGGTTACAATGAGCAGTTCTTC
few TRBD1 TRBJ2-2 TRBV11-2 CASSSWGQTNTGELFF TGTGCCAGCAGCTCGTGGGGACAGACGAACACCGGGGAGCTGTTTTTT
NA TRBD2 TRBJ2-1 TRBV6-5 CASSASSGSYNEQFF TGTGCCAGCAGTGCCTCTAGCGGGAGTTACAATGAGCAGTTCTTC
NA TRBD2 TRBJ2-1 TRBV25-1 CASSLLAGGPSEQFF TGTGCCAGCAGCCTACTAGCGGGAGGGCCAAGTGAGCAGTTCTTC
NA NA TRBJ1-2 TRBV28 CASSLGHRVVYGYTF TGTGCCAGCAGTTTAGGTCATCGGGTTGTCTATGGCTACACCTTC
NA TRBD2 TRBJ2-2 TRBV27 CASSSGGRAGELFF TGTGCCAGCAGTTCTGGAGGGAGGGCCGGGGAGCTGTTTTTT
NA NA TRBJ1-5 TRBV30 CAWSIRTASNQPQHF TGTGCCTGGAGCATAAGGACAGCCAGCAATCAGCCCCAGCATTTT
NA TRBD2 TRBJ2-2 TRBV7-6 CASSFRLAGGPRNGELFF TGTGCCAGCAGCTTCAGACTAGCGGGAGGGCCGAGGAACGGGGAGCTGTTTTTT
NA NA TRBJ2-1 TRBV4-1 CASSSSVASYNEQFF TGCGCCAGCAGTTCTAGCGTGGCCTCCTACAATGAGCAGTTCTTC
NA NA TRBJ2-1 TRBV7-3 CASSLSAAGSSYNEQFF TGTGCCAGCAGCTTAAGTGCGGCGGGGAGCTCCTACAATGAGCAGTTCTTC
NA TRBD2 TRBJ2-3 TRBV18 CASSPPGLAGTDTQYF TGTGCCAGCTCACCACCGGGACTAGCAGGCACAGATACGCAGTATTTT
NA TRBD2 TRBJ2-1 TRBV30 CAWSPTSGGYNEQFF TGTGCCTGGAGCCCGACTAGCGGGGGATACAATGAGCAGTTCTTC
NA TRBD2 TRBJ2-7 TRBV7-2 CASSWRSAGVRNEQYF TGTGCCAGCAGCTGGAGGTCCGCGGGAGTTCGGAACGAGCAGTACTTC
NA NA TRBJ2-7 TRBV23-1 CASSQSTNYEQYF TGCGCCAGCAGTCAATCGACTAACTACGAGCAGTACTTC
NA NA TRBJ2-7 TRBV28 CASRLPGQSYEQYF TGTGCCAGCAGACTCCCAGGGCAGTCCTACGAGCAGTACTTC
NA NA TRBJ2-7 TRBV28 CASGQPGTSYEQYF TGTGCCAGCGGGCAACCAGGGACTTCCTACGAGCAGTACTTC
NA TRBD1 TRBJ2-7 TRBV14 CASSQGDRGPKSAYEQYF TGTGCCAGCAGCCAAGGGGACAGGGGTCCCAAATCCGCCTACGAGCAGTACTTC
NA NA TRBJ1-2 TRBV27 CASSPGGAAYGYTF TGTGCCAGCAGCCCCGGAGGGGCAGCCTATGGCTACACCTTC
once TRBD1 TRBJ1-2 TRBV7-2 CASSLDVLTGGLNTF TGTGCCAGCAGCTTAGATGTACTAACAGGGGGCCTTAACACCTTC
NA NA TRBJ2-5 TRBV29-1 CSVAETQYF TGCAGCGTTGCTGAGACCCAGTACTTC
NA NA TRBJ2-5 TRBV10-3 CAIAPSAQETQYF TGTGCCATCGCTCCTAGCGCTCAAGAGACCCAGTACTTC
NA TRBD2 TRBJ2-7 TRBV30 CASKLERDSYEQYF TGTGCCTCGAAGTTGGAGCGGGACTCCTACGAGCAGTACTTC
NA NA TRBJ1-2 TRBV6-5 CASSSTGHNYGYTF TGTGCCAGCAGTTCGACGGGTCATAACTATGGCTACACCTTC
NA TRBD1 TRBJ1-2 TRBV29-1 CSVWDSQGYTF TGCAGCGTTTGGGACAGTCAGGGCTACACCTTC
NA NA TRBJ1-3 TRBV28 CASSLPTTTGNTIYF TGTGCCAGCAGTTTACCTACGACTACTGGAAACACCATATATTTT
few NA TRBJ1-5 TRBV6-1 CASSEWGGLEPQHF TGTGCCAGCAGTGAATGGGGGGGCCTGGAGCCCCAGCATTTT
NA NA TRBJ1-5 TRBV9 CASGLTGFFNQPQHF TGTGCCAGCGGGCTAACAGGGTTCTTCAATCAGCCCCAGCATTTT
NA NA TRBJ2-1 TRBV7-2 CASRWRAVPYNEQFF TGTGCCAGCAGGTGGCGAGCGGTCCCCTACAATGAGCAGTTCTTC
NA TRBD2 TRBJ2-3 TRBV5-6 CASSLAWTSGRANTQYF TGTGCCAGCAGCCTCGCCTGGACTAGCGGGAGGGCGAATACGCAGTATTTT
NA NA TRBJ2-5 TRBV7-9 CASSHGLQETQYF TGTGCCAGCAGCCATGGACTCCAAGAGACCCAGTACTTC
NA TRBD2 TRBJ2-5 TRBV29-1 CSVRPRLAYQETQYF TGCAGCGTACGTCCTCGACTAGCGTACCAAGAGACCCAGTACTTC
NA TRBD2 TRBJ2-7 TRBV28 CASSLMTSGGAYEQYF TGTGCCAGCAGTCTTATGACTAGCGGGGGGGCCTACGAGCAGTACTTC
once TRBD2 TRBJ2-7 TRBV10-3 CAISGGGYEQYF TGTGCCATCAGTGGGGGGGGCTACGAGCAGTACTTC
NA TRBD1 TRBJ1-1 TRBV7-8 CASSPRTGSGITEAFF TGTGCCAGCAGCCCTAGGACAGGGAGTGGAATAACTGAAGCTTTCTTT
NA NA TRBJ2-3 TRBV18 CASSPPSTDTQYF TGTGCCAGCTCACCCCCAAGCACAGATACGCAGTATTTT
once NA TRBJ2-7 TRBV29-1 CSVGVTGNYEQYF TGCAGCGTTGGAGTCACAGGTAACTACGAGCAGTACTTC
NA NA TRBJ2-5 TRBV6-6 CASSPGEPETQYF TGTGCCAGCAGCCCAGGGGAGCCTGAGACCCAGTACTTC
NA NA TRBJ2-7 TRBV19 CASNNRGHDYEQYF TGTGCCAGTAACAATAGGGGACATGACTACGAGCAGTACTTC
NA NA TRBJ1-5 TRBV27 CASSLRAGHNQPQHF TGTGCCAGCAGTTTAAGGGCAGGGCACAATCAGCCCCAGCATTTT
NA NA TRBJ2-5 TRBV6-6 CASSHQETQYF TGTGCCAGCAGTCATCAAGAGACCCAGTACTTC
NA TRBD1 TRBJ1-2 TRBV9 CASSVEPHPPTGSNYGYTF TGTGCCAGCAGCGTAGAACCCCATCCGCCGACAGGGTCGAACTATGGCTACACCTTC
NA NA TRBJ2-7 TRBV5-1 CASSSHPRTEQVGSISTYEQYF TGCGCCAGCAGCAGCCATCCAAGGACAGAGCAAGTCGGCTCCATTTCTACTTACGAGCAGTACTTC
once TRBD1 TRBJ1-2 TRBV19 CASSGSTGSGYGYTF TGTGCCAGTAGTGGTTCGACAGGGTCTGGCTATGGCTACACCTTC
NA NA TRBJ2-7 TRBV4-1 CASSQGGNPYEQYF TGCGCCAGCAGCCAAGGGGGCAACCCCTACGAGCAGTACTTC
NA NA TRBJ2-7 TRBV12-5 CASGLEAGEQYF TGTGCTAGTGGTTTGGAAGCAGGCGAGCAGTACTTC